The sequence of this T cell receptor (beta chain) was determined in a study of blood T cells in healthy people across ages. Study information: Through template switching, about one barcoded beta molecule was captured per two T cells, as measured in model experiments.

The CDR3 loop spans 15 amino acids. Trimming removed 3 bases at V and 11 bases at J, with 22 bases between. Primers used in a second PCR of about 6 to 11 cycles were a sample-barcoded 5' primer and a J-beta primer mix. Every cDNA molecule carried a tag from a template-switch adaptor bearing 12 random nucleotides. Via MiXCR, TCRdb re-called the 5' RACE reads, giving one row per CDR3 protein. This table has nearly 800,000 distinct CDR3 sequences, more than 55% appearing once. The study's findings and limits: It was held that diversity estimates obtained from one million T cells represented underestimates. The study lacked donor CMV status, which possibly confounded expanded clonotype changes.

A word on this clonotype: The antigen remains unidentified.

This receptor was identified in a man aged 40-55 years in good health. The chain uses TRBV12-3 or TRBV12-4 and TRBJ2-5, with D maybe TRBD1 (5 bases). Sequencing was carried out using blood. The CDR3 nucleotides are TGTGCCAGCAGTTTGGGGCAGGGCTCCTACAATGAGCAGTACTTC. It encodes CASSLGQGSYNEQYF.